This TCR beta chain emerged from a study of somatic mutations in cytotoxic T cells in rheumatoid arthritis. Overall study context: Flow sorting of some V beta antibody-stained T cells reached nearly 100% purity, with V beta1+ cells also TCRB-sequenced.

Healthy control participants comprised blood donors of median age about 60 years (range 21-70), of whom about 57% were female. Produced via immunoSEQ multiplex PCR; TCRdb's table is partial and in-frame only. The sample has 20,000 or so clones; almost 85% are singletons. This CDR3 is built from 14 residues. V was shortened by 2 bases and J by 5 bases, with 13 bases between the two germline ends. Germline assignment: CDR1 SGHRS and CDR2 YFSETQ. The J gene is TRBJ2-5, the V gene TRBV5-1; possible D gene TRBD1, 5 bases. The receptor was isolated from a woman aged 45-59 years in good health. Sequences were obtained from CD8+ T cells sorted from blood. Here the CDR3 reads CASSFRRPGETQYF. For the CDR3, the DNA is TGCGCCAGCAGCTTTCGGCGGCCAGGGGAGACCCAGTACTTC.